A single sample is the source of the 16 T cell receptor beta chains below, sequenced in a study of regulatory T cells in long-lasting Graves disease. Through Arm-PCR of CDR3 regions and iRepertoire HTBI primers, TCR beta libraries were built. TCRdb redid the calling of the multiplex PCR reads with MiXCR, one entry per CDR3 protein. The profile shows about 240,000 distinct CDR3 sequences, 20% to 25% of them singletons. As to time point: newly diagnosed GD, antithyroid drugs for less than 3 months. PBMC-extracted RNA yielded the TCR library. Source: peripheral blood mononuclear cells (PBMCs), taken at new diagnosis, from a patient treated with antithyroid drugs. The receptors here all came from a female donor with Graves disease.

The DNA for the CDR3 is TGTGCCAGCAGTCGAGGACTGGGGCTGGGCTACACCTTC. Its translation is CASSRGLGLGYTF. The gene calls are TRBV2 and TRBJ1-2; possible D gene TRBD1, 5 bases. Looked up from germline, CDR1 is SNHLY and CDR2 is FYNNEI. This CDR3 is built from 13 residues. V was shortened by 5 bases and J by 8 bases, with 15 bases between the two germline ends.

This clonotype was picked up many times. The rearrangement uses TRBV27 and TRBJ2-1, with 8 positions matching TRBD1. Germline V gene lookup returns CDR1 MNHEY and CDR2 SMNVEV (reference sequence). With V trimmed by 4 bases and J by 6 bases, 20 bases remained unmatched. The CDR3 consists of 19 residues. CDR3 nucleotide sequence: TGTGCCAGCAGTTCGATACGGCAGGGGGCAAATAGCCTAATCAATGAGCAGTTCTTC. This codes for CASSSIRQGANSLINEQFF.

This clonotype came up many times. V usage is TRBV28 and J usage is TRBJ1-2, with D possibly TRBD1 on 5 matching bases. The CDR3 runs 16 residues. Trimming took off 5 bases at V and 5 bases at J, with 21 bases between the two ends. Germline-derived CDR1 and CDR2 are MDHEN and SYDVKM. CDR3: CASSAIGTDDNYGYTF. CDR3 coding DNA: TGTGCCAGCAGTGCCATAGGGACGGATGATAATTATGGCTACACCTTC.

In this sample, this clonotype turned up many times. This rearrangement joins TRBV2 to TRBJ1-6; no clear D. The CDR3 covers 14 residues. Germline V gene data show CDR1 as SNHLY and CDR2 as FYNNEI. Deletions cut 7 bases from V and 0 bases from J, with 7 bases between. The CDR3 nucleotides are TGTGCCAGCATCCCGAGCTCCTATAATTCACCCCTCCACTTT. Translated: CASIPSSYNSPLHF.

This clonotype was counted at least ten times. The chain carries TRBV7-2 and TRBJ1-6, with TRBD1 as a possible D gene (5 bases). The germline CDR1 and CDR2 sequences are SGHTA and FQGNSA. There are 17 residues in the CDR3. Trimming shortened V by 5 bases and J by 4 bases, and 18 bases separated the two germline ends. CDR3 loop: CASSQKPGGPYNSPLHF. DNA for the CDR3: TGTGCCAGCAGCCAGAAACCCGGGGGACCTTATAATTCACCCCTCCACTTT. The full variable domain, in which reference TRBV7-2 and TRBJ1-6 provide the parts outside the CDR3, is GAGVSQSPSNKVTEKGKDVELRCDPISGHTALYWYRQSLGQGLEFLIYFQGNSAPDKSGLPSDRFSAERTGGSVSTLTIQRTQQEDSAVYLCASSQKPGGPYNSPLHFGNGTRLTVT.

This clonotype has ten or more counts. The V gene is TRBV12-3 or TRBV12-4, the J gene TRBJ2-6; TRBD2 is a possible D gene (5 bases). The length of the CDR3 is 16 residues. V was pared by 6 bases and J by 0 bases, with 12 bases between. The CDR3: CASRTPGLSGANVLTF. The CDR3 bases are TGTGCCAGCAGGACGCCAGGACTCTCTGGGGCCAACGTCCTGACTTTC.

The chain has TRBV19 and TRBJ2-5; 9 nucleotides match TRBD1. The V gene end was trimmed by 5 bases and the J gene end by 3 bases; junction bases not matched to a gene: 10. CDR1 and CDR2 from the germline V gene are LNHDA and SQIVND (reference sequence). The CDR3 is 16 amino acids. CDR3 nucleotides: TGTGCCAGTAGTCTAGGCCGGGACAGGGACAAAGAGACCCAGTACTTC. Protein sequence: CASSLGRDRDKETQYF.

This clonotype was seen many times. J is TRBJ2-2 and V is TRBV3-2; the D call TRBD1 from the table was never checked on the DNA. TRBV3-2 is tagged as a pseudogene. The CDR3 is 16 residues long. This CDR3 is CASSLLGRANTGELFF. CDR3 nucleotides: TGTGCCAGCAGCCTCTTGGGACGGGCGAACACCGGGGAGCTGTTTTTT.

The chain couples TRBV30 to TRBJ2-7, with 9 bases identical to TRBD1. There are 15 residues in the CDR3. The germline V gene has CDR1 GTSNPN and CDR2 SVGIG (reference sequence). Trimming at V came to 4 bases and at J to 0 bases, leaving 7 bases not matched to a gene. In DNA, the CDR3 is TGTGCCTGGATGGGTCCGGGACAGGGCTCCTACGAGCAGTACTTC. Translating gives CAWMGPGQGSYEQYF.

With respect to this clonotype: Given a much more abundant clone one base away, this may be a read error. Given the absence of the conserved phenylalanine or tryptophan at the CDR3 end, a read error is likely. V gene TRBV7-2 combines with J gene TRBJ1-4; TRBD1 agrees at 7 bases. V was clipped by 6 bases and J by 5 bases; unmatched bases: 15. Looked up from germline, CDR1 is SGHTA and CDR2 is FQGNSA. The CDR3 loop spans 17 amino acids. The CDR3 spells CASSSRIRQGTNEKLFL. DNA for the CDR3: TGTGCCAGCAGTTCCCGCATCAGACAGGGAACAAATGAAAAACTGTTTCTT.

In its sample, this clonotype was seen once. A single base separates this from a much larger clone, so it may be a read error. V gene TRBV20-1 combines with J gene TRBJ1-4, with 8 bases aligning to TRBD1. Per the germline V gene, CDR1 is DFQATT and CDR2 is SNEGSKA (reference sequence). CDR3 length: 15 amino acids. The CDR3, as DNA: TGCAGTGCAGCAACAGGGGGATTAACTAATGAAAAACCGTTTTTT. This translates into CSAATGGLTNEKPFF.

There are many counts of this clonotype. The chain carries TRBV11-2 and TRBJ1-4, with D perhaps matching TRBD1 (5 bases). Germline V gene lookup returns CDR1 SGHAT and CDR2 FQNNGV. The CDR3 runs to 15 residues. The V and J ends lost 0 bases and 4 bases respectively, with 9 bases between them. The CDR3 sequence: CASSLELGGNEKLFF. CDR3 sequence (DNA): TGTGCCAGCAGCTTAGAACTTGGGGGTAATGAAAAACTGTTTTTT.

This clonotype came up a few times. The chain links TRBV18 to TRBJ1-4, with TRBD1 as a possible D gene (5 bases). Per the germline V gene, CDR1 is KGHSH and CDR2 is LQKENI. V lost 0 bases to trimming and J lost 7 bases, with 15 bases between them. This CDR3 has 16 amino acids. CDR3: CASSPPEGMDGEKLFF. The CDR3 coding sequence is TGTGCCAGCTCACCACCGGAGGGGATGGATGGTGAAAAACTGTTTTTT.

As for this clonotype: A far larger clone is off by one base, so a read error is likely. The chain's CDR3 is CASSLGQKMNNEQYF. CDR3 DNA sequence: TGTGCCAGCAGCTTAGGTCAGAAGATGAACAATGAGCAGTACTTC. The rearrangement links TRBV7-2 to TRBJ2-7; D gene unclear. The CDR3 consists of 15 residues. V lost 1 base and J lost 7, with 17 bases in between. The germline V gene encodes CDR1 SGHTA and CDR2 FQGNSA. Drawing the rest from reference TRBV7-2 and TRBJ2-7, the complete variable domain is GAGVSQSPSNKVTEKGKDVELRCDPISGHTALYWYRQSLGQGLEFLIYFQGNSAPDKSGLPSDRFSAERTGGSVSTLTIQRTQQEDSAVYLCASSLGQKMNNEQYFGPGTRLTVT.

This clonotype was detected ten times or more. The rearrangement links TRBV19 to TRBJ2-7; perhaps TRBD1 as D (5 bases). Per germline, CDR1 LNHDA and CDR2 SQIVND (reference sequence). With 4 bases removed from V and 5 bases from J, the gap between germline ends came to 12 bases. This CDR3 contains 13 residues. The CDR3 loop reads CASSKTAADEQYF. CDR3 bases: TGTGCCAGTAGTAAGACAGCCGCCGACGAGCAGTACTTC.

The rearrangement uses TRBV6-9 and TRBJ1-4, with D unclear. Germline V gene lookup returns CDR1 MNHGY and CDR2 SVAAGI. This CDR3 region has 14 residues. V lost 3 bases to trimming and J lost 8 bases, with 13 bases between them. For the CDR3, the DNA is TGTGCCAGCAGTTACCAGGACGGTCGAGAAAAACTGTTTTTT. It yields the protein CASSYQDGREKLFF.